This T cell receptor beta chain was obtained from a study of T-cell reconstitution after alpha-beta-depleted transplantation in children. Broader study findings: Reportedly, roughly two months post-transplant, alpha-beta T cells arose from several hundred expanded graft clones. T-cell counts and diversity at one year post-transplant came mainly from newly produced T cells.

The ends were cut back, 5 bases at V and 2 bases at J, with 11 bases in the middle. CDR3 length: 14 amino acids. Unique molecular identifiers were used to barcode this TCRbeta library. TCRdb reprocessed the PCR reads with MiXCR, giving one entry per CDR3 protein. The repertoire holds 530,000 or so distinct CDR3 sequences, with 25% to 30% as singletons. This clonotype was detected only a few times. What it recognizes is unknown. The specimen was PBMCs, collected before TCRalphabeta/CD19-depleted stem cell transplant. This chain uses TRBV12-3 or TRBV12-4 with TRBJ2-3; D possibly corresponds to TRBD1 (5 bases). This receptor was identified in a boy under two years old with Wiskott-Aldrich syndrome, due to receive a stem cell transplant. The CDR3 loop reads CASSPDSITDTQYF. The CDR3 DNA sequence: TGTGCCAGCAGTCCCGACAGTATCACAGATACGCAGTATTTT.